The 25 T cell receptor beta chains below all came from one sample that was sequenced in a study of blood T cell repertoires in COVID-19. The table came from immunoSEQ multiplex PCR; TCRdb's copy has only in-frame clones and leaves some out. Of about 220,000 clones in the sample, 80% to 90% are singletons; the top ten hold 2.6%. The sample was PBMCs or T cells enriched from blood (not recorded which). Receptors originate from a woman in her thirties with acute COVID-19.

The genes are TRBV29-1 and TRBJ2-1; TRBD2 agrees at 9 bases. J was trimmed by 12 bases and V by 1 base; bases with no gene match: 13. The CDR3 spans 15 residues. In germline, CDR1 is SQVTM, CDR2 ANQGSEA. The CDR3 here is CSVEGTSATTGVQFF. CDR3 sequence (DNA): TGCAGCGTTGAAGGGACTAGCGCTACCACAGGGGTGCAGTTCTTC.

CDR3 sequence (DNA): TGTGCCAGCAGTGCTAGAAAGGGGCTATACAATGAGCAGTTCTTC. Its translation is CASSARKGLYNEQFF. The rearrangement uses TRBV2 and TRBJ2-1; perhaps TRBD1 as D (5 bases). Germline V gene data show CDR1 as SNHLY and CDR2 as FYNNEI. This CDR3 spans 15 amino acids. Trimming took 4 bases from V and 4 from J, leaving 14 bases between them. Combining the CDR3 with reference TRBV2 and TRBJ2-1 gives the whole variable domain EPEVTQTPSHQVTQMGQEVILRCVPISNHLYFYWYRQILGQKVEFLVSFYNNEISEKSEIFDDQFSVERPDGSNFTLKIRSTKLEDSAMYFCASSARKGLYNEQFFGPGTRLTVL.

The chain joins TRBV29-1 to TRBJ2-1, with a tentative D call TRBD2 (6 bases). CDR1 is SQVTM and CDR2 is ANQGSEA in the germline V gene. This CDR3 has 13 amino acids. The V end was cut by 8 bases, the J end by 2 bases, with 13 bases between. The CDR3 region is CSSTGGAYNEQFF. Here the CDR3 DNA reads TGCAGCAGTACCGGAGGGGCCTACAATGAGCAGTTCTTC.

This clone was seen a single time. This chain's CDR3 is CASSLGTGSYGYTF. The DNA for the CDR3 is TGTGCCAGCAGCCTCGGGACAGGGAGCTATGGCTACACCTTC. V usage is TRBV14 and J usage is TRBJ1-2, with 9 bases matching TRBD1. With 4 bases clipped from V and 4 bases from J, the junction kept 4 bases outside the gene matches. The CDR3 runs 14 residues. CDR1 SGHDN and CDR2 FVKESK come from the germline V gene.

This clone was seen once. The chain has TRBV18 and TRBJ2-1, with D tentatively TRBD2 (5 bases). This CDR3 is 16 amino acids long. Germline values: CDR1 KGHSH, CDR2 LQKENI. Trimming left V 3 bases short and J 1 base short, with 13 bases between. The CDR3 sequence: CASSPKEGVSYNEQFF. DNA of the CDR3: TGTGCCAGCTCACCTAAAGAGGGAGTTTCCTACAATGAGCAGTTCTTC.

This chain uses TRBV7-9 with TRBJ2-1, with 9 bases matching TRBD2. There are 15 residues in the CDR3. V was pared by 4 bases and J by 4 bases, with 5 bases of the junction left unmatched. Germline CDR1 and CDR2: SEHNR and FQNEAQ (reference sequence). The DNA of the CDR3 is TGTGCCAGCAGCTCTACTAGCGGGCCTTACAATGAGCAGTTCTTC. Translating it yields CASSSTSGPYNEQFF. The variable domain in full, with the rest retrieved from reference TRBV7-9 and TRBJ2-1, is DTGVSQNPRHKITKRGQNVTFRCDPISEHNRLYWYRQTLGQGPEFLTYFQNEAQLEKSRLLSDRFSAERPKGSFSTLEIQRTEQGDSAMYLCASSSTSGPYNEQFFGPGTRLTVL.

About this clone itself: The same CDR3 also results from other DNA sequences found in this sample. This chain connects TRBV6-5 to TRBJ1-2, with D perhaps TRBD1 (5 bases). The CDR3 has 12 residues. Trimming removed 5 bases at V and 4 bases at J, with 8 bases between. Germline CDR1 is MNHEY and CDR2 is SVGAGI. As DNA, the CDR3 is TGTGCCAGCAGTCGAGACAGCTATGGCTACACCTTC. It translates to CASSRDSYGYTF.

CDR3 coding DNA: TGTGCCTGGAGTGTATTACCGGGCAATCAGCCCCAGCATTTT. Residues: CAWSVLPGNQPQHF. The J gene is TRBJ1-5, the V gene TRBV30; D remains unclear. V lost 0 bases to trimming and J lost 2 bases, with 8 bases between them. CDR3 length: 14 amino acids. CDR1 and CDR2 from the germline V gene are GTSNPN and SVGIG (reference sequence).

The chain employs TRBV13 and TRBJ1-1; D uncertain. The CDR3 contains 14 residues. CDR1 PRHDT and CDR2 FYEKMQ come from the germline V gene (reference sequence). V was clipped by 5 bases and J by 1 base, with 11 bases between them. The CDR3 protein is CASSPLTGNTEAFF. DNA for the CDR3: TGTGCCAGCAGCCCCCTAACTGGGAACACTGAAGCTTTCTTT.

The chain recombines TRBV6-5 with TRBJ2-3; 8 positions agree with TRBD2. The CDR3 runs to 14 residues. CDR1 and CDR2 from the germline V gene are MNHEY and SVGAGI. V dropped 10 bases and J dropped 2; count of bases not matched to a gene: 8. The CDR3 sequence: CAISNGGATDTQYF. Written as DNA, the CDR3 is TGTGCCATTTCTAACGGGGGGGCCACAGATACGCAGTATTTT.

V and J are TRBV19 and TRBJ1-6, with D perhaps matching TRBD1 (5 bases). The germline CDR1 and CDR2 sequences are LNHDA and SQIVND (reference sequence). The CDR3 has 15 amino acids. Deletions cut 2 bases from V and 9 bases from J, with 14 bases between. In DNA form, the CDR3 reads TGTGCCAGTAGTATATGGAGGAGGGGCGGTTCACCCCTCCACTTT. Its translation: CASSIWRRGGSPLHF. The entire variable domain, with the rest obtained from reference TRBV19 and TRBJ1-6, is as follows: DGGITQSPKYLFRKEGQNVTLSCEQNLNHDAMYWYRQDPGQGLRLIYYSQIVNDFQKGDIAEGYSVSREKKESFPLTVTSAQKNPTAFYLCASSIWRRGGSPLHFGNGTRLTVT.

This clone occurred once. The CDR3 loop is CASSFQGYEQYF. The DNA for the CDR3 is TGTGCCAGCAGCTTTCAGGGTTACGAGCAGTACTTC. The chain recombines TRBV11-2 with TRBJ2-7, with TRBD1 as a possible D gene (5 bases). Germline V lookup: CDR1 SGHAT, CDR2 FQNNGV. V lost 3 bases to trimming and J lost 4 bases, with 7 bases between them. The CDR3 contains 12 residues.

The chain uses TRBV12-5 and TRBJ2-3; the D gene is possibly TRBD1 (5 bases). This CDR3 is built from 15 residues. Germline V gene lookup returns CDR1 LGHNT and CDR2 FRNRAP. Trimming pared 1 base from V and 7 bases from J, leaving 15 bases between. The CDR3 sequence: CASGLERVGENTQYF. The CDR3 DNA is TGTGCTAGTGGTTTGGAACGGGTAGGGGAAAATACGCAGTATTTT.

This clone came up once. This chain links TRBV4-3 with TRBJ1-2; 8 bases align to TRBD1. The CDR3 is made up of 15 amino acids. V trimming: 1 base; J trimming: 4 bases; junction bases outside the gene matches: 5. Germline V gene lookup returns CDR1 LGHNA and CDR2 YSLEER. As DNA, the CDR3 is TGCGCCAGCAGCCAAGGGACAGGGATGTTCTATGGCTACACCTTC. Amino acid sequence: CASSQGTGMFYGYTF.

This chain joins TRBV5-1 and TRBJ1-6, with unresolved D. Germline V gives CDR1 SGHRS, CDR2 YFSETQ. The CDR3 has 17 residues. V was shortened by 4 bases and J by 0 bases, with 14 bases between the two germline ends. The CDR3 sequence: CASSPDGESSYNSPLHF. In DNA form, the CDR3 reads TGCGCCAGCAGCCCTGACGGGGAGAGCTCCTATAATTCACCCCTCCACTTT.

The genes are TRBV27 and TRBJ2-2; 7 nucleotides align to TRBD2. This CDR3 is 14 amino acids long. Looked up from germline, CDR1 is MNHEY and CDR2 is SMNVEV (reference sequence). V shed 7 bases and J 6 bases; nucleotides not matched to a gene: 8. This CDR3 reads CASTSVGGSGELFF. In nucleotides, the CDR3 is TGTGCCAGCACCTCGGTGGGGGGGTCCGGGGAGCTGTTTTTT.

A single count supports this clone. This rearrangement joins TRBV4-2 to TRBJ1-4; 10 positions agree with TRBD1. The V gene's germline CDR1 is LGHNA and CDR2 YNFKEQ. Trimming took 4 bases from V and 8 from J; bases not matched to a gene: 4. CDR3 length: 14 residues. Here the CDR3 reads CASSPDRGREKLFF. The CDR3 nucleotides are TGTGCCAGCAGCCCAGACAGGGGGCGGGAAAAACTGTTTTTT.

The chain has TRBV5-8 and TRBJ1-5; possibly TRBD1 for D (5 bases). The CDR3 is 17 residues long. CDR1 is SGHTS, CDR2 YDEGEE, per germline. V was shortened by 0 bases and J by 2 bases, with 15 bases between the two germline ends. The CDR3 protein is CASSLVTDSAGNQPQHF. The DNA for the CDR3 is TGTGCCAGCAGCTTGGTTACCGACAGTGCTGGCAATCAGCCCCAGCATTTT. The full variable domain, rest sourced from reference TRBV5-8 and TRBJ1-5, is EAGVTQSPTHLIKTRGQQATLRCSPISGHTSVYWYQQALGLGLQFLLWYDEGEERNRGNFPPRFSGRQFPNYSSELNVNALELEDSALYLCASSLVTDSAGNQPQHFGDGTRLSIL.

The chain combines TRBV5-6 with TRBJ1-1; TRBD1 agrees at 7 bases. The V gene's germline CDR1 is SGHDT and CDR2 YYEEEE. V lost 4 bases and J lost 1; bases outside the gene matches: 10. The CDR3 loop spans 16 amino acids. The CDR3 protein is CASSPALTGRNTEAFF. CDR3 DNA sequence: TGTGCCAGCAGCCCGGCGTTGACAGGGAGGAACACTGAAGCTTTCTTT.

J is TRBJ2-3 and V is TRBV3-1 (or the pseudogene TRBV3-2); 9 nucleotides agree with TRBD1. There are 15 residues in the CDR3. Unmatched junction bases numbered 12, after V lost 7 bases and J lost 7 bases. Germline V CDR1 and CDR2: LGHDT, YNNKEL (reference sequence). The CDR3 DNA reads as TGTGCCAGCACGGACCGGGACAGGGCACGGAATACGCAGTATTTT. This sequence encodes CASTDRDRARNTQYF.

This chain uses TRBV27 with TRBJ1-6; the match to TRBD1 covers 10 bases. With 4 bases clipped from V and 7 bases from J, the junction kept 1 base outside the gene matches. Per germline, CDR1 MNHEY and CDR2 SMNVEV (reference sequence). This CDR3 contains 14 residues. The CDR3: CASSWGQGNSPLHF. CDR3 sequence (DNA): TGTGCCAGCAGTTGGGGACAGGGGAATTCACCCCTCCACTTT.

The V call is TRBV15, the J call TRBJ2-1; D possibly corresponds to TRBD2 (7 bases). The CDR3 length is 15 residues. V lost 5 bases and J lost 7, with 18 bases in between. Germline V lookup: CDR1 LNHNV, CDR2 YYDKDF (reference sequence). CDR3 sequence (DNA): TGTGCCACCAGCGCAAGGGGGGGGCACTGGAATGAGCAGTTCTTC. Its translation: CATSARGGHWNEQFF. The whole variable domain, filled in from reference TRBV15 and TRBJ2-1, reads DAMVIQNPRYQVTQFGKPVTLSCSQTLNHNVMYWYQQKSSQAPKLLFHYYDKDFNNEADTPDNFQSRRPNTSFCFLDIRSPGLGDTAMYLCATSARGGHWNEQFFGPGTRLTVL.

The chain has TRBV2 and TRBJ2-7; 9 bases are shared with TRBD1. This CDR3 is built from 13 residues. CDR1 and CDR2 (germline): SNHLY, FYNNEI. V shed 5 bases, J shed 3 bases, and the junction held 2 bases outside the gene matches. The CDR3 reads CASSPDRGYEQYF. CDR3 nucleotides: TGTGCCAGCAGTCCGGACAGGGGCTACGAGCAGTACTTC.

The CDR3 DNA reads as TGTGCCAGCAGCTTGTTCGGGGTTAGCACTGAAGCTTTCTTT. Translated: CASSLFGVSTEAFF. The chain recombines TRBV5-5 with TRBJ1-1; D ambiguous. The germline V gene has CDR1 SGHKS and CDR2 YYEKEE (reference sequence). The CDR3 extends over 14 amino acids. V lost 1 base, J lost 4 bases, and 11 bases lay in between.

V and J are TRBV2 and TRBJ2-3; 7 bases fit TRBD2. The CDR3 is 16 amino acids. Losses at the gene ends were 2 bases for V and 0 bases for J; bases not matched to a gene: 5. Germline V gene lookup returns CDR1 SNHLY and CDR2 FYNNEI. The CDR3 nucleotides are TGTGCCAGCAGTGAATCGGGGGGATTTAGCACAGATACGCAGTATTTT. Its translation is CASSESGGFSTDTQYF.